This TCR beta chain was sequenced for a study of blood T cells in healthy people across ages. The CDR3 extends over 15 amino acids. V lost 3 bases and J lost 5, with 14 bases in between. Germline-derived CDR1 and CDR2 are LGHNA and YSLEER. General observations from the study: Diversity estimates drawn from one million T cells were deemed underestimates. Reliance upon unsorted PBMCs precluded definitive naive versus antigen-experienced comparison.

A J-beta primer mix and a sample-barcoded 5' primer were used in a second PCR of about 7 to 12 cycles. Each CDR3 protein is one row after TCRdb ran MiXCR on the 5' RACE reads. The sample lists hundreds of thousands of distinct CDR3 sequences, more than 55% occurring once. Each donor was a healthy Caucasian individual from Russia, aged about 6 to 95. A few counts support this clonotype. Its antigen remains unidentified. The sample taken for sequencing was blood. The TCR comes from a man aged 35-49 years in good health. The chain is built from TRBV4-3 and TRBJ2-4; D uncertain. CDR3 sequence: CASSHPNTGQNIQYF. CDR3 DNA: TGCGCCAGCAGCCACCCCAACACCGGGCAAAACATTCAGTACTTC.